This T cell receptor beta chain derives from a study of cytomegalovirus exposure and HLA in healthy donors. The PCR contained 60 Vbeta and 13 Jbeta primers. Generated by immunoSEQ multiplex PCR, the TCRdb table keeps only in-frame clones and is missing some. The data contain about 190,000 clones, 85% to 90% of them seen just once; the ten biggest clones take up approximately 1.7%. To note about this clone: Its specificity is unknown.

Study results and limitations: Both high specificity and high sensitivity reportedly marked the classifier's diagnosis of cytomegalovirus status. TCR beta chain V- and J-gene trimming was linked, in a later analysis, to a missense variant in DCLRE1C. Among TCR beta chains, those listed as cytomegalovirus-associated numbered roughly 150. Rarity marked most TCR sequences, yet some public TCRs occurred in many donors.

The CDR3 length is 14 residues. Germline CDR1 MNHNY, CDR2 SVGAGI (reference sequence). J was trimmed by 2 bases and V by 6 bases; bases with no gene match: 6. The chain combines TRBV6-6 with TRBJ2-7; 8 bases match TRBD2. This sequence was found in a woman aged 18-29 years in good health and CMV-seronegative. The sequenced material came from PBMCs. The CDR3 DNA reads as TGTGCCAGCAGGTCCCGGGGGGGACCCTACGAGCAGTACTTC. Translation gives CASRSRGGPYEQYF.